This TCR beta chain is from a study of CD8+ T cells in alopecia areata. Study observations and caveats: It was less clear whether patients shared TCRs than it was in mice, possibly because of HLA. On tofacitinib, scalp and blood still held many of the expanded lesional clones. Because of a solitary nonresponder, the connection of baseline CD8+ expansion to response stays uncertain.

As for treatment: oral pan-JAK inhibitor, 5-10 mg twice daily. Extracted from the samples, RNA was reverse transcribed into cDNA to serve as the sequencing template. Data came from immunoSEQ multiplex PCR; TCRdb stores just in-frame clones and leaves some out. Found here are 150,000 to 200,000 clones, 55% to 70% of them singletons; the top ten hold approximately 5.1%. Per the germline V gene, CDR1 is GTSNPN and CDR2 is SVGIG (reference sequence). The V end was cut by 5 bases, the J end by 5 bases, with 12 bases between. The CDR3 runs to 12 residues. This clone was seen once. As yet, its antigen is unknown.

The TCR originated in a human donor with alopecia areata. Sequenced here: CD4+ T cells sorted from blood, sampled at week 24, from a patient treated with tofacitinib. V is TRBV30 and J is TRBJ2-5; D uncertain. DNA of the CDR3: TGTGCCTGGGGAAGGTCACGGGAGACCCAGTACTTC. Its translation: CAWGRSRETQYF. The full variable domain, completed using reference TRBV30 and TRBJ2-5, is SQTIHQWPATLVQPVGSPLSLECTVEGTSNPNLYWYRQAAGRGLQLLFYSVGIGQISSEVPQNLSASRPQDRQFILSSKKLLLSDSGFYLCAWGRSRETQYFGPGTRLLVL.